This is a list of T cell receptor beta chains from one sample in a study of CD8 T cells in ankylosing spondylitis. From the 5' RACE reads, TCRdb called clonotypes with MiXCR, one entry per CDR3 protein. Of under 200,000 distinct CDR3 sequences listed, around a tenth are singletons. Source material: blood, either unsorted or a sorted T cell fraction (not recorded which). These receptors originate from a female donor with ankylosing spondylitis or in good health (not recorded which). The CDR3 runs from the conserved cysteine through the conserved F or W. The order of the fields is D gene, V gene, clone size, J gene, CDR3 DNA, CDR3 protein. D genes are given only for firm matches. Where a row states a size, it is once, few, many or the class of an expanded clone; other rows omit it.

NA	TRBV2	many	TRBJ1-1	TGTGCCAGCAGCGATGACAGCACCTGGAACACTGAAGCTTTCTTT	CASSDDSTWNTEAFF
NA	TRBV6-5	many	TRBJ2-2	TGTGCCAGCAGTTACCATGTGGAGTACACCGGGGAGCTGTTTTTT	CASSYHVEYTGELFF
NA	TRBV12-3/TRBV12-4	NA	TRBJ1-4	TGTGCCAGCAGTTTGGGGGCAGATGTTAATGAAAAACTGTTTTTT	CASSLGADVNEKLFF
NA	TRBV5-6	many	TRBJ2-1	TGTGCCAGCAGCCTGGGGGGTGGATCTAGCTCCTACAATGAGCAGTTCTTC	CASSLGGGSSSYNEQFF
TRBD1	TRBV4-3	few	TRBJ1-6	TGCGCCAGCAGCCAAGATCTTAGGGGGCTGGGTTCACCCCTCCACTTT	CASSQDLRGLGSPLHF
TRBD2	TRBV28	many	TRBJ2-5	TGTGCCAGCAGTTTTATATGGCCGGAGACTAGCGGCACCGTGGGGACCCAGTACTTC	CASSFIWPETSGTVGTQYF
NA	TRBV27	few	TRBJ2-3	TGTGCCAGCAGTTCCTCTGAGGCAACTTTTAGCACAGATACGCAGTATTTT	CASSSSEATFSTDTQYF
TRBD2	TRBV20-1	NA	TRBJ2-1	TGCAGTGCTAGAGGCGCTAGCGGATCCCGAGGCTACAATGAGCAGTTCTTC	CSARGASGSRGYNEQFF
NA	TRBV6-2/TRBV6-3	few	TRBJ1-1	TGTGCCAGCAGCTCCTGGGGCGCGGACACTGAAGCTTTCTTT	CASSSWGADTEAFF
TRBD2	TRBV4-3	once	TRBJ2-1	TGCGCCAGCAGCCAAGAGAGTCTAGCGGACTACAATGAGCAGTTCTTC	CASSQESLADYNEQFF
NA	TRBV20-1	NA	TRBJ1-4	TGCAGTGCCCCCCCAGGGGCGACTAATGAAAAACTGTTTTTT	CSAPPGATNEKLFF
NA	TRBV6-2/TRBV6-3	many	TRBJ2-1	TGTGCCAGCCACTCCCCCGTGGAGTTCTTC	CASHSPVEFF
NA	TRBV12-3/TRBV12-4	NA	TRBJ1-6	TGTGCCAGCAGTCCCGGCCCTCGGGGAAATTCACCCCTCCACTTT	CASSPGPRGNSPLHF
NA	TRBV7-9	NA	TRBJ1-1	TGTGCCAGCAGCTCTGGAGCTTTCTTT	CASSSGAFF
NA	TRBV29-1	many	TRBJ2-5	TGCAGCTCTGAAGGGGGGGCGATTCAAGAGACCCAGTACTTC	CSSEGGAIQETQYF
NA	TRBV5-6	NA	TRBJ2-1	TGTGCCAGCGGCGACACAGGGTACAATGAGCAGTTCTTC	CASGDTGYNEQFF
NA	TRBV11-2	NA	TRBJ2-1	TGTGCCAGCAGCTTAGATCCCGGGTTATACAATGAGCAGTTCTTC	CASSLDPGLYNEQFF
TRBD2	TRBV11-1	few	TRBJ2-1	TGTGCCAGCAGCTTATTTCGAGCGGGAGCCCGACAGTTCTTC	CASSLFRAGARQFF
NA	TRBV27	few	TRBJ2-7	TGTGCCAGCAGTTTATGGCAGGGAAACGAGCAGTACTTC	CASSLWQGNEQYF
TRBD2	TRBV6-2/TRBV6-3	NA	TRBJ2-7	TGTGCCAGCAGTTTAACCCCGGGGGGAGCCTACGAGCAGTACTTC	CASSLTPGGAYEQYF
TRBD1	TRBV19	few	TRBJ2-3	TGTGCCAGTAGTCCTCCGACAGGGGACCCAGATACGCAGTATTTT	CASSPPTGDPDTQYF
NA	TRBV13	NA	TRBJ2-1	TGTGCCAGCAGCCCCTATCCCGACGGAAGCTCCTACAATGAGCAGTTCTTC	CASSPYPDGSSYNEQFF
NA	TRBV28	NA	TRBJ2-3	TGTGCCAGCAGCCTACTCCGGGTTCCCACGGCAGATACGCAGTATTTT	CASSLLRVPTADTQYF
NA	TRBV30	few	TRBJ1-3	TGTGCCTGGAGTGTTACTGGAAACACCATATATTTT	CAWSVTGNTIYF
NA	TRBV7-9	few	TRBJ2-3	TGTGCCAGCAGCCGCTATTCAGATACGCAGTATTTT	CASSRYSDTQYF
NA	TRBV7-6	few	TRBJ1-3	TGTGCCAGCAGCTTGGACCAGGGGATTGGAAACACCATATATTTT	CASSLDQGIGNTIYF
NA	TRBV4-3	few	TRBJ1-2	TGCGCCAGCAGCCACCTAGGAGGGGGGCGAGCTAACTATGGCTACACCTTC	CASSHLGGGRANYGYTF
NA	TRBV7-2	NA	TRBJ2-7	TGTGCCAGCAGCCTAAGTACTATACAGGGAGGGCGACACGAGCAGTACTTC	CASSLSTIQGGRHEQYF
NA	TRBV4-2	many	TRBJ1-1	TGTGCCAGCAGCGCATCTGGGGGGGCATCCCCTGAAGCTTTCTTT	CASSASGGASPEAFF
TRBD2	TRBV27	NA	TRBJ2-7	TGTGCCAGCAGTTTAATCGGGGGGGGCCCAGATTACGAGCAGTACTTC	CASSLIGGGPDYEQYF
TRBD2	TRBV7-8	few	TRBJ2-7	TGTGCCAGCAGCTTCTCCGGGACTAGCGGGAGCTACGAGCAGTACTTC	CASSFSGTSGSYEQYF
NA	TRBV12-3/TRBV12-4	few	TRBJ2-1	TGTGCCAGCAGGGGGCGAGCGGCCCCACGGGACAATGAGCAGTTCTTC	CASRGRAAPRDNEQFF
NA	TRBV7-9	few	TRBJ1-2	TGTGCCAGCAGTATTGGGCTTAACGGCTACACCTTC	CASSIGLNGYTF
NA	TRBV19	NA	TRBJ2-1	TGTGCCAGTAGCTTTTTCGGCCCAGGGGCTTACAATGAGCAGTTCTTC	CASSFFGPGAYNEQFF
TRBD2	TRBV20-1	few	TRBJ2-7	TGCAGTGCTCGACTAGCGGGATACGAGCAGTACTTC	CSARLAGYEQYF
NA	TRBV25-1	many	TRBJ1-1	TGTGCCAGCAGTGAACTAGGGGGTCGGACTGAAGCTTTCTTT	CASSELGGRTEAFF
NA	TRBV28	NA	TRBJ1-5	TGTGCCAGCAGTTTATCAGGGAGGAATCTTTATAGCAATCAGCCCCAGCATTTT	CASSLSGRNLYSNQPQHF
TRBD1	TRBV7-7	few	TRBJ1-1	TGTGCCAGCAGCCCGTTGGACAGGGCGGACACTGAAGCTTTCTTT	CASSPLDRADTEAFF
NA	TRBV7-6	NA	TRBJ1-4	TGTGCCAGCAGTCAAGGTGATGAAAAACTGTTTTTT	CASSQGDEKLFF
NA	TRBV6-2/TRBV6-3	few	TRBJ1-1	TGTGCCAGCAGTTACTCGAGCAGGGAAGCTTTCTTT	CASSYSSREAFF
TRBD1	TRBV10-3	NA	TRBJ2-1	TGTGCCATCAGGGGACAGTCATACAATGAGCAGTTCTTC	CAIRGQSYNEQFF
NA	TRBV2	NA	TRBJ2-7	TGTGCCAGCAGCACCCCTGCCTCCGGACAGCGACCCTCCTACGAGCAGTACTTC	CASSTPASGQRPSYEQYF
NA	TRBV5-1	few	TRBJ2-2	TGCGCCAGCAGCTTGGGACAGACGAACACCGGGGAGCTGTTTTTT	CASSLGQTNTGELFF
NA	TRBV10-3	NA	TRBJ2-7	TGTGCCATCAGCGGGGGCGGAGGCTACGAGCAGTACTTC	CAISGGGGYEQYF
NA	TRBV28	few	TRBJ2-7	TGTGCCAGCAGTTCGACGGCAGTAATCTACGAGCAGTACTTC	CASSSTAVIYEQYF
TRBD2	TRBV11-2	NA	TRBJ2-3	TGTGCCAGCAGCTTAGCGGCGGGAGGGCCTCTATCGGATTTT	CASSLAAGGPLSDF
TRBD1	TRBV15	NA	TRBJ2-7	TGTGCCACCAGCAGCCTCTGGGACAGGGACGAGCAGTACTTC	CATSSLWDRDEQYF
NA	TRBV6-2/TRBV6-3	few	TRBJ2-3	TGTGCCAGCAGTTTAACCACGGAAAGCCCCACAGATACGCAGTATTTT	CASSLTTESPTDTQYF
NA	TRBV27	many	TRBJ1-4	TGTGCCAGCAGTCCCGGCATCCAAGGGAAAAAACTGTTTTTT	CASSPGIQGKKLFF
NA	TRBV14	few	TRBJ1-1	TGTGCCAGCAGCCCCGGGGGGGTGACTGAAGCTTTCTTT	CASSPGGVTEAFF
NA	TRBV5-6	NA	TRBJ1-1	TGTGCCAGCAGCCATAACCCGGGACCCTGGGGCACTGAAGCTTTCTTT	CASSHNPGPWGTEAFF
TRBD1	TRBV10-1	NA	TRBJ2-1	TGCGCCAGCAGGAAACCCGGGACAGGGGACCTTAATGAGCAGTTCTTC	CASRKPGTGDLNEQFF
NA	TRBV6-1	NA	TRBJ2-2	TGTGCCAGCAGCCTTTCCACAGGGAGGTACACCGGGGAGCTGTTTTTT	CASSLSTGRYTGELFF
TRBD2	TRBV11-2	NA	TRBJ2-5	TGTGCCAGCAGCTCTATAGCGGGAGGAGGTCCGGAGACCCAGTACTTC	CASSSIAGGGPETQYF
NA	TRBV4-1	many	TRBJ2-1	TGCGCCAGCAGCCAAGTGGAAAATGAGCAGTTCTTC	CASSQVENEQFF
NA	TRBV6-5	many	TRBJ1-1	TGTGCCAGCAGTTACACAGAGTTGAACACTGAAGCTTTCTTT	CASSYTELNTEAFF
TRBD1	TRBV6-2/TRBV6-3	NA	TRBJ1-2	TGTGCCAGCAGTTACCCTGGGACAGCCGCCTTCGTCTATGGCTACACCTTC	CASSYPGTAAFVYGYTF
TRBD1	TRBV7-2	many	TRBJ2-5	TGTGCCAGCCGCGTAGGAATTACAGGGGTTGGTTTGGAGACCCAGTACTTC	CASRVGITGVGLETQYF
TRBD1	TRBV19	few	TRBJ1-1	TGTGCCAGTAGTATCGTTACAGGGGCTGAAGCTTTCTTT	CASSIVTGAEAFF